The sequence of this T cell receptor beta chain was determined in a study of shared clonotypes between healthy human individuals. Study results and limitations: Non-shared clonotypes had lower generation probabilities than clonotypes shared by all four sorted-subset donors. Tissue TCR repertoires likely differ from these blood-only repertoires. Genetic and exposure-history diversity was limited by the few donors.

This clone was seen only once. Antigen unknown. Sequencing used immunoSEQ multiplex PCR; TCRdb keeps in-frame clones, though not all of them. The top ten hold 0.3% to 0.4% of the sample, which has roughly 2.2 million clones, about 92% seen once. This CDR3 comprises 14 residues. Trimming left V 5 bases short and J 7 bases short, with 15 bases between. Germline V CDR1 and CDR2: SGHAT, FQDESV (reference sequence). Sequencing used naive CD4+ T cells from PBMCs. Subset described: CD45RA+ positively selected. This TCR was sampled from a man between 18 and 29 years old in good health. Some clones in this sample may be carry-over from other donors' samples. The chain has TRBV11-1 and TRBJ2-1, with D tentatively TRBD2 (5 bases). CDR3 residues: CASSLGGPKNEQFF. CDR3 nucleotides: TGTGCCAGCAGCCTAGGCGGGCCCAAAAATGAGCAGTTCTTC. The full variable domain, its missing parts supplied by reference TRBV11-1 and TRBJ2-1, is EAEVAQSPRYKITEKSQAVAFWCDPISGHATLYWYRQILGQGPELLVQFQDESVVDDSQLPKDRFSAERLKGVDSTLKIQPAELGDSAMYLCASSLGGPKNEQFFGPGTRLTVL.